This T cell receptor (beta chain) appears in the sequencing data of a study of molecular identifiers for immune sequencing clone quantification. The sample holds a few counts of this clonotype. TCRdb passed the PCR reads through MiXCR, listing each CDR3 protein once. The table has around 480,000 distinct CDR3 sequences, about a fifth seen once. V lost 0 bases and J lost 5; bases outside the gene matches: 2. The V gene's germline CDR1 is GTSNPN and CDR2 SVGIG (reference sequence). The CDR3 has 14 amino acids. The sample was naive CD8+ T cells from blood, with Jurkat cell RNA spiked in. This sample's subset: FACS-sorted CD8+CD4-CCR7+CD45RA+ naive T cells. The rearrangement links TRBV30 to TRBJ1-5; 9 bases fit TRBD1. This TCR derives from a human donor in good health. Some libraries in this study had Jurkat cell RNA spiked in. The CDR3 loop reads CAWSVGQGHQPQHF. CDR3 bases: TGTGCCTGGAGTGTGGGACAGGGTCATCAGCCCCAGCATTTT.